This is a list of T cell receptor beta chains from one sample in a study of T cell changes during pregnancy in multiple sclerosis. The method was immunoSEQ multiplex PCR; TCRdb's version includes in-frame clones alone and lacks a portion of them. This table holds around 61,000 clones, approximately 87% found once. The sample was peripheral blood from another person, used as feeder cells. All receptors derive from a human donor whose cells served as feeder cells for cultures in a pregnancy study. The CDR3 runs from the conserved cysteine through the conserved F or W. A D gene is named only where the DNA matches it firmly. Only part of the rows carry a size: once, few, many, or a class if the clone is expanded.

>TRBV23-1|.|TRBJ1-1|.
CASSQSTNRRVLVTEAFF
TGCGCCAGCAGTCAATCCACGAACCGGAGGGTTTTAGTCACTGAAGCTTTCTTT
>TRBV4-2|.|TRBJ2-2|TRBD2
CASSQGFGRESTGELFF
TGTGCCAGCAGCCAAGGGTTTGGGAGGGAGAGCACCGGGGAGCTGTTTTTT
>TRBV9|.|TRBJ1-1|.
CASSAAVTRNTEAFF
TGTGCCAGCAGCGCGGCCGTAACCCGGAACACTGAAGCTTTCTTT
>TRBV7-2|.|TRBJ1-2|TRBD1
CASSFFRDSYGYTF
TGTGCCAGCAGCTTTTTCCGGGACAGCTATGGCTACACCTTC
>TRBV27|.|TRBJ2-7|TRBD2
CASSSGTSGRGEQYF
TGTGCCAGCAGTTCCGGGACTAGCGGGAGGGGAGAGCAGTACTTC
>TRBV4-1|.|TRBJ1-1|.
CASSRDRTSQSAGTEAFF
TGCGCCAGCAGCCGGGACCGGACAAGTCAGAGCGCCGGCACTGAAGCTTTCTTT
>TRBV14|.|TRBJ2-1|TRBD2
CASSQGLNNEQFF
TGTGCCAGCAGCCAGGGACTAAACAATGAGCAGTTCTTC
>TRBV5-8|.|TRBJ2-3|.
CASTSGGTDTQYF
TGTGCCAGCACCTCAGGGGGCACAGATACGCAGTATTTT
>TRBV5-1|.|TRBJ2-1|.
CASTLTGGWGYKEQFF
TGCGCCAGCACCCTGACGGGGGGCTGGGGTTATAAGGAGCAGTTCTTC
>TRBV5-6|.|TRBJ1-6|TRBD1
CASSWEQGGYNSPLHF
TGTGCCAGCAGCTGGGAACAGGGGGGGTATAATTCACCCCTCCACTTT
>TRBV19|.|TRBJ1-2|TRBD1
CASTALGDRVADGYTF
TGTGCCAGTACCGCCTTAGGGGACAGGGTGGCGGATGGCTACACCTTC
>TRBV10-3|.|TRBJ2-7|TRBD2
CAISGRSGEYDYEQYF
TGTGCCATCAGTGGGCGGAGCGGGGAGTACGACTACGAGCAGTACTTC
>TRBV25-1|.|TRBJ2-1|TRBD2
CASSGNSGEQFF
TGTGCCAGCAGTGGCAATAGCGGGGAGCAGTTCTTC
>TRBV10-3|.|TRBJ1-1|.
CAISESGQGFTEAFF
TGTGCCATCAGTGAGTCGGGGCAGGGGTTCACTGAAGCTTTCTTT
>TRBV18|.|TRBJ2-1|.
CASSPYPRSYNEQFF
TGTGCCAGCTCACCATACCCTCGCTCCTACAATGAGCAGTTCTTC
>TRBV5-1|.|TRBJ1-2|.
CASSLDRYGYTF
TGCGCCAGCAGCTTGGATCGCTATGGCTACACCTTC
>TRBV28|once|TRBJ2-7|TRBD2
CASVGRGRAIYEQYF
TGTGCCAGCGTCGGGCGAGGGAGGGCCATATACGAGCAGTACTTC
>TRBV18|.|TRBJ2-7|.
CASCNLGDSYEQYF
TGTGCCAGCTGTAACCTGGGGGACTCCTACGAGCAGTACTTC
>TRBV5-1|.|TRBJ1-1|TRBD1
CASSGGQANTEAFF
TGCGCCAGCAGCGGGGGACAGGCCAACACTGAAGCTTTCTTT
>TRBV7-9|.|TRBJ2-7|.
CASSLAGGALYEQYF
TGTGCCAGCAGCTTAGCGGGCGGGGCTTTATACGAGCAGTACTTC
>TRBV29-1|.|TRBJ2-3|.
CSVEGQSTDTQYF
TGCAGCGTTGAAGGACAGAGCACAGATACGCAGTATTTT
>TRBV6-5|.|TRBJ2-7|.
CASSYFRTDEQYF
TGTGCCAGCAGTTACTTCCGGACAGACGAGCAGTACTTC
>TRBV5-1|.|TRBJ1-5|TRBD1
CASTSDRISNQPQHF
TGCGCCAGCACTTCGGACAGGATTAGCAATCAGCCCCAGCATTTT
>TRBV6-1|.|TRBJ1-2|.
CASSLFLVGYGYTF
TGTGCCAGCAGCCTTTTTTTAGTCGGGTATGGCTACACCTTC
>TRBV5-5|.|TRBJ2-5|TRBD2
CASSPGLVGTQYF
TGTGCCAGCAGCCCGGGACTAGTGGGGACCCAGTACTTC
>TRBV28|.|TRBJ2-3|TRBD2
CASSLGSTSGRTDTQYF
TGTGCCAGCAGTTTGGGGTCAACTAGCGGGCGCACAGATACGCAGTATTTT
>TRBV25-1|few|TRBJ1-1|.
CASSNYGGQITEAFF
TGTGCCAGCAGTAACTATGGGGGGCAAATCACTGAAGCTTTCTTT
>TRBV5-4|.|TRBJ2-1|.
CASSLEGGSSYNEQFF
TGTGCCAGCAGCTTGGAGGGGGGCTCTTCCTACAATGAGCAGTTCTTC
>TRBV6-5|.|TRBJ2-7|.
CASSIIQESYEQYF
TGTGCCAGCAGTATAATACAGGAGTCCTACGAGCAGTACTTC
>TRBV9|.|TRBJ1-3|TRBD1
CASSPPQGATGNTIYF
TGTGCCAGCAGCCCGCCCCAGGGGGCAACTGGAAACACCATATATTTT
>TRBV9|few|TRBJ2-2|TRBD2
CASSNSGGITGELFF
TGTGCCAGCAGCAATAGCGGGGGAATCACCGGGGAGCTGTTTTTT
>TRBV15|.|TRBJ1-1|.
CATSIQGSTEAFF
TGTGCCACCAGCATCCAAGGAAGCACTGAAGCTTTCTTT
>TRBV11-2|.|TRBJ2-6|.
CASSLDHSGANVLTF
TGTGCCAGCAGCTTAGATCACTCTGGGGCCAACGTCCTGACTTTC
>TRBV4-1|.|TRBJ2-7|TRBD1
CASSQGDRDEQYF
TGCGCCAGCAGCCAAGGGGACAGGGACGAGCAGTACTTC
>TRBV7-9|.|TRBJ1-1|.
CASSLMGSGTEAFF
TGTGCCAGCAGCTTGATGGGGTCAGGGACTGAAGCTTTCTTT
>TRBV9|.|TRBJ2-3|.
CASSVVAGSTDTQYF
TGTGCCAGCAGCGTAGTGGCGGGAAGCACAGATACGCAGTATTTT
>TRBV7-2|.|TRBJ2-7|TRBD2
CASSVSGGTSLEQYF
TGTGCCAGCAGCGTATCAGGCGGGACTAGCCTCGAGCAGTACTTC
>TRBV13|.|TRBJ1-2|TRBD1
CASSSASDRTNYGYTF
TGTGCCAGCAGCTCCGCCTCGGACAGGACTAACTATGGCTACACCTTC
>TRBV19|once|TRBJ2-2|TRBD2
CASRLAGAGELFF
TGTGCCAGTAGACTAGCGGGAGCCGGGGAGCTGTTTTTT
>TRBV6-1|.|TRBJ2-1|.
CASSEVGRYNEQFF
TGTGCCAGCAGTGAAGTGGGAAGATACAATGAGCAGTTCTTC
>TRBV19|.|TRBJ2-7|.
CASSVTGTDFYEQYF
TGTGCCAGTAGTGTGACCGGGACCGATTTTTACGAGCAGTACTTC
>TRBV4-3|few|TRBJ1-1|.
CASSQYGQGSWGTEAFF
TGCGCCAGCAGCCAGTATGGGCAGGGTTCTTGGGGCACTGAAGCTTTCTTT
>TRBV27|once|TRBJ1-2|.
CASSSPGAGNYGYTF
TGTGCCAGCAGTTCCCCTGGGGCAGGAAACTATGGCTACACCTTC
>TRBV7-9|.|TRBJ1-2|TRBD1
CASNLRGGRGGYTF
TGTGCCAGCAATCTAAGAGGGGGCAGAGGTGGCTACACCTTC
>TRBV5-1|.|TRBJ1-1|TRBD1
CASSLGQGVGEAFF
TGCGCCAGCAGCTTGGGCCAGGGGGTAGGTGAAGCTTTCTTT
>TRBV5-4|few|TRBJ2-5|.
CASSPSRRAAETQYF
TGTGCCAGCAGCCCTTCCAGGAGGGCAGCGGAGACCCAGTACTTC
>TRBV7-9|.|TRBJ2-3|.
CASSQITDTQYF
TGTGCCAGCAGCCAAATTACAGATACGCAGTATTTT
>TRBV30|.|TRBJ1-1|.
CAWSVPGVGGTEAFF
TGTGCCTGGAGTGTCCCCGGGGTTGGGGGCACTGAAGCTTTCTTT
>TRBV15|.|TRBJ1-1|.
CATSLSNTEAFF
TGTGCCACCAGCCTCTCAAACACTGAAGCTTTCTTT
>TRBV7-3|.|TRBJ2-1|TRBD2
CASSPLAGGPGNEQFF
TGTGCCAGCAGCCCCCTAGCGGGAGGGCCAGGAAATGAGCAGTTCTTC
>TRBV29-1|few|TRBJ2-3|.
CSVEGRRESTDTQYF
TGCAGCGTTGAGGGGCGCCGGGAGAGCACAGATACGCAGTATTTT
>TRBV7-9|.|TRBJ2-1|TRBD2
CASSLGLAGGHSYNEQFF
TGTGCCAGCAGCTTGGGACTAGCGGGGGGTCACTCCTACAATGAGCAGTTCTTC
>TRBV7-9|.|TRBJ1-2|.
CASASAINYGYTF
TGTGCCAGCGCCTCCGCCATCAACTATGGCTACACCTTC
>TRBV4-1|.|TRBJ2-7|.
CASSQDWPGGSYEQYF
TGCGCCAGCAGCCAAGATTGGCCAGGGGGGAGCTACGAGCAGTACTTC
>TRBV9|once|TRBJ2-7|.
CASSVGVSGEQYF
TGTGCCAGCAGCGTAGGTGTCAGCGGGGAGCAGTACTTC
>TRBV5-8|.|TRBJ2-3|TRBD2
CASSSAGEPRNTQYF
TGTGCCAGCAGCTCCGCGGGAGAGCCCCGGAATACGCAGTATTTT
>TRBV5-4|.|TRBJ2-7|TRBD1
CASSLLGQDYEQYF
TGTGCCAGCAGCCTGCTGGGACAGGACTACGAGCAGTACTTC